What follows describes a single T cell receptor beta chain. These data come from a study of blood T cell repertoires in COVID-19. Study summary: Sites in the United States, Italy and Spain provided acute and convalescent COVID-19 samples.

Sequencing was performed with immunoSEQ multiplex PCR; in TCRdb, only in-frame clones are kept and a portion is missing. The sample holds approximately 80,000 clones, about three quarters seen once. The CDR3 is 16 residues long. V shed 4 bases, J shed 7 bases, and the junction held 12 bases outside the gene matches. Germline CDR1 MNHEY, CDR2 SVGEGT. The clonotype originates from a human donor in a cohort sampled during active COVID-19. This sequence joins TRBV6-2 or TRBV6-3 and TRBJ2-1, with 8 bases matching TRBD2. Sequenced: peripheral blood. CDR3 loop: CASSSPRVAGTNEQFF. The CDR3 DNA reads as TGTGCCAGCAGTTCCCCGAGAGTAGCGGGGACAAATGAGCAGTTCTTC.